The clone carrying this T cell receptor beta chain was recorded many times. RNA transcripts provided the source from which TCR beta CDR3 regions were amplified. An initial round of RT-PCR targeting the TCR CDR3 relied on the HTBI primer set. Via MiXCR, TCRdb re-called the multiplex PCR reads, giving one row per CDR3 protein. The table shows around 360,000 distinct CDR3 sequences, with around 15% occurring only once. This record comes from a study of T cells in Graves' hyperthyroidism and ophthalmopathy. Overall study context: Staff took peripheral blood when the initial diagnosis was made, before any treatment began.

Diagnoses were established using clinical symptoms, serum thyroxine and TRAb, thyroid ultrasound and orbital computed tomography. The V end was cut by 3 bases, the J end by 5 bases, with 18 bases between. CDR1 and CDR2 from the germline V gene are SGHDT and YYEEEE. The CDR3 length is 15 residues. Sequences were obtained from blood. The sequence derives from a woman aged 60-75 years with Graves' ophthalmopathy. The chain joins TRBV5-6 to TRBJ2-7; D assignment may be TRBD1 or TRBD2 (5 bases each). This CDR3 is CASSSHPGRGHEQYF. CDR3 in DNA: TGTGCCAGCAGCTCCCATCCGGGAAGGGGCCACGAGCAGTACTTC.